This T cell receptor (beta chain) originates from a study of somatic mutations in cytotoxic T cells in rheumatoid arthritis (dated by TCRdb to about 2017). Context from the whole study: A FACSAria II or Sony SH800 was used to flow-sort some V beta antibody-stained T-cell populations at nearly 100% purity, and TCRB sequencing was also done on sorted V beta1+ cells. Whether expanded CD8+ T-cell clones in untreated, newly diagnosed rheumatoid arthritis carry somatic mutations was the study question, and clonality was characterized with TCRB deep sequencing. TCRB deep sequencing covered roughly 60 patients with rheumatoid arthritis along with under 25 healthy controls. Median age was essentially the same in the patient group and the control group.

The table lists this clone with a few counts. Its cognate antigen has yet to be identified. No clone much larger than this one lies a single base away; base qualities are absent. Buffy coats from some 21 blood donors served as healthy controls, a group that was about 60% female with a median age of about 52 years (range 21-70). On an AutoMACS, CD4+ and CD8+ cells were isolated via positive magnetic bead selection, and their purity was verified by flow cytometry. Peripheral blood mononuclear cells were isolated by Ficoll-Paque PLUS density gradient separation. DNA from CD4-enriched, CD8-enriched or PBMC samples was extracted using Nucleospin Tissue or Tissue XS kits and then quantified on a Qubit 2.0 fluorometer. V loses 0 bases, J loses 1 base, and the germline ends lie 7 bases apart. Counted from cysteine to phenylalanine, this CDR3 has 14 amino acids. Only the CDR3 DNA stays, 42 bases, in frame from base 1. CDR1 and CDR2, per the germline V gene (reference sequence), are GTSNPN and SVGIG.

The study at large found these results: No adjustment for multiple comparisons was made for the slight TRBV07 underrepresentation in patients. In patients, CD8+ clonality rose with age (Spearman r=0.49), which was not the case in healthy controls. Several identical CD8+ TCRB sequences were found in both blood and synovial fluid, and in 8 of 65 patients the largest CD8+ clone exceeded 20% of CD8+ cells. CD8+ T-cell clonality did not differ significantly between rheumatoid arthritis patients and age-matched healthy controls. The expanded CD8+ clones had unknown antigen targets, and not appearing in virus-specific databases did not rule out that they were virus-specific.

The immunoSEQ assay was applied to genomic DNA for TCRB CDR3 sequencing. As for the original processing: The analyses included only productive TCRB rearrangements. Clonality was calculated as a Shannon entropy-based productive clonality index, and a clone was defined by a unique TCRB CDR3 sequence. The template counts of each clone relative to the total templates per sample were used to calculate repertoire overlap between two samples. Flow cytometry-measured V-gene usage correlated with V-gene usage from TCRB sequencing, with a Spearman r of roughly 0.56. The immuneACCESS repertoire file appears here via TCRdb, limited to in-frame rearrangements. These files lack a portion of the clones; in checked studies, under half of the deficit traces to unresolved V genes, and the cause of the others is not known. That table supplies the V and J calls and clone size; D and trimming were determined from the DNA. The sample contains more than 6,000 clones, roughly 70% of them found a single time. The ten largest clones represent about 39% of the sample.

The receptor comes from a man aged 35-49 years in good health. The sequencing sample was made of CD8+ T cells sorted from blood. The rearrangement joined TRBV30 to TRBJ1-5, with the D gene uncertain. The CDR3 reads CAWSVRSSNQPQHF. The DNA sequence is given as TGTGCCTGGAGTGTACGATCAAGCAATCAGCCCCAGCATTTT.